One sample yielded the 5 T cell receptor beta chains listed below, sequenced in a study of blood T cell repertoires in COVID-19. Profiling relied on immunoSEQ multiplex PCR, and the TCRdb table lists in-frame clones only, not all of them. The table records 70,000 to 85,000 clones, 75% to 90% of them present only once. Input material: peripheral blood. These receptors originate from a woman between 45 and 65 years old with active or convalescent COVID-19.

The chain is built from TRBV4-3 and TRBJ2-3; 8 nucleotides line up with TRBD2. With 0 bases clipped from V and 4 bases from J, the junction kept 6 bases outside the gene matches. There are 16 residues in the CDR3. In germline, CDR1 is LGHNA, CDR2 YSLEER. This CDR3 reads CASSQEWAGGSDTQYF. CDR3 DNA sequence: TGCGCCAGCAGCCAAGAATGGGCGGGGGGCTCAGATACGCAGTATTTT.

The V call is TRBV14, the J call TRBJ1-1, with D possibly TRBD1 on 6 matching bases. This CDR3 is 15 amino acids long. Between the trimmed V and J ends, which lost 0 bases and 1 base, there was a span of 9 bases. CDR1 is SGHDN, CDR2 FVKESK, per germline. The CDR3 DNA follows: TGTGCCAGCAGCCAAGAAACAGGGTGGAACACTGAAGCTTTCTTT. It specifies CASSQETGWNTEAFF.

J is TRBJ1-2 and V is TRBV12-3 or TRBV12-4; D is undetermined. This CDR3 has 13 residues. Between the trimmed V and J ends, which lost 3 bases and 0 bases, there was a span of 5 bases. The CDR3 DNA reads TGTGCCAGCAGTTTGGGAGCTAACTATGGCTACACCTTC. Its translation is CASSLGANYGYTF.

The chain carries TRBV30 and TRBJ1-2, with TRBD1 matching over 7 bases. The junction had 5 bases not matched to a gene; V was cut back by 2 bases and J by 2 bases. The CDR3 sequence is 14 residues long. CDR1 and CDR2 (germline): GTSNPN, SVGIG (reference sequence). CDR3 bases: TGTGCCTGGAGTCCCCGGGACAGAAACTATGGCTACACCTTC. Translating it yields CAWSPRDRNYGYTF. The full variable domain, in which reference TRBV30 and TRBJ1-2 provide the parts outside the CDR3, is SQTIHQWPATLVQPVGSPLSLECTVEGTSNPNLYWYRQAAGRGLQLLFYSVGIGQISSEVPQNLSASRPQDRQFILSSKKLLLSDSGFYLCAWSPRDRNYGYTFGSGTRLTVV.

This chain uses TRBV3-1 (or the pseudogene TRBV3-2) with TRBJ1-5, with 7 bases aligning to TRBD1. The V segment lost 1 base and the J segment 3 bases; nucleotides outside the gene matches: 3. Germline CDR1 reads LGHDT; CDR2 reads YNNKEL (reference sequence). The CDR3 consists of 15 residues. This CDR3 reads CASSQGQGNNQPQHF. Here the CDR3 DNA reads TGTGCCAGCAGCCAAGGACAGGGTAACAATCAGCCCCAGCATTTT.